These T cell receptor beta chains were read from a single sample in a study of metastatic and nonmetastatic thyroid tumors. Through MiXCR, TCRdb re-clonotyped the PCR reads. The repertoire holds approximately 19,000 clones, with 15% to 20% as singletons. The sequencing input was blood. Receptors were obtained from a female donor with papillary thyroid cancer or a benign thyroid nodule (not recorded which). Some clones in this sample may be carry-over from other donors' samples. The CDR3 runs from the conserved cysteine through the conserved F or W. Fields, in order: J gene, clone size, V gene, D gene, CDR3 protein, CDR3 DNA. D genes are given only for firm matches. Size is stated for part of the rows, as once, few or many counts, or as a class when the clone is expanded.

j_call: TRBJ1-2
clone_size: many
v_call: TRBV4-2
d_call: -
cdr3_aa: CASSQERREVVSNYGYTF
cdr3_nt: TGTGCCAGCAGCCAAGAAAGAAGAGAAGTTGTCTCTAACTATGGCTACACCTTC

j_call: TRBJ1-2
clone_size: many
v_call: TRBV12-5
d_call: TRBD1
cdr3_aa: CASGTTGARYGYTF
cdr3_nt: TGTGCTAGTGGTACCACAGGGGCGCGCTATGGCTACACCTTC

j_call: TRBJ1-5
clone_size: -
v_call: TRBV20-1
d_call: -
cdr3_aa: CSATGDINQPQHF
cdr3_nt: TGCAGTGCTACAGGGGATATCAATCAGCCCCAGCATTTT

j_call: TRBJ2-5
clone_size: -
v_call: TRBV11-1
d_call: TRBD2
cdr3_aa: CASSLRLAGGETQYF
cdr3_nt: TGTGCCAGCAGCTTAAGGCTAGCGGGGGGTGAGACCCAGTACTTC

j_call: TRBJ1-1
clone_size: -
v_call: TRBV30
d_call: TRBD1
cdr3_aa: CAWSAETGSPEAFF
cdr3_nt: TGTGCCTGGAGTGCGGAGACAGGGTCCCCTGAAGCTTTCTTT

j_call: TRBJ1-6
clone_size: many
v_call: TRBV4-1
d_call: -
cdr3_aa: CASRSGLEVGDNSPLHF
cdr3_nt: TGCGCCAGCAGGAGCGGACTGGAGGTGGGCGATAATTCACCCCTCCACTTT

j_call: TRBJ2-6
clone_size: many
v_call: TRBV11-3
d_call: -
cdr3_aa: CASSLVFLKWAGANVLTF
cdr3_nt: TGTGCCAGCAGCTTAGTTTTTTTAAAGTGGGCCGGGGCCAACGTCCTGACTTTC

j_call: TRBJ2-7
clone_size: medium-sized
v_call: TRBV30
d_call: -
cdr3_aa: CAWSRDSASEQYF
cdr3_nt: TGTGCCTGGAGCCGGGACTCGGCGTCTGAGCAGTACTTC

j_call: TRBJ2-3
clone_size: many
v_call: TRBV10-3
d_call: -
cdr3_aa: CAISPGLETGQYF
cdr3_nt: TGTGCCATCTCCCCGGGGTTGGAGACCGGGCAGTATTTT

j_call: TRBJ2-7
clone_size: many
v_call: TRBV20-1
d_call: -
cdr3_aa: CSARELYTGDYEQYF
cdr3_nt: TGCAGTGCTAGAGAACTCTACACCGGGGACTACGAGCAGTACTTC

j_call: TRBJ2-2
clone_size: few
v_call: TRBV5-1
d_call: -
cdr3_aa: CASRCLTWELFF
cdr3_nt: TGCGCCAGCAGGTGCCTCACCTGGGAGCTGTTTTTT

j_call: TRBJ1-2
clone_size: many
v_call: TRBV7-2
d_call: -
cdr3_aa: CASSFKQGKMDYGYTF
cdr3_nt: TGTGCCAGCAGCTTCAAACAGGGAAAGATGGACTATGGCTACACCTTC

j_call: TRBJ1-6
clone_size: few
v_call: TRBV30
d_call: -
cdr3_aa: CAWGGTVTHSPLHF
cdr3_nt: TGTGCCTGGGGGGGGACCGTGACTCATTCACCCCTCCACTTT

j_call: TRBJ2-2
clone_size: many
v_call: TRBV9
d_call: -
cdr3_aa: CASSVGPTPAGELFF
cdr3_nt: TGTGCCAGCAGCGTAGGCCCCACCCCCGCCGGGGAGCTGTTTTTT

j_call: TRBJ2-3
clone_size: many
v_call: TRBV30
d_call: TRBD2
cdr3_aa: CAWEPRGGTDTQYF
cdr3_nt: TGTGCCTGGGAGCCCCGGGGGGGCACAGATACGCAGTATTTT

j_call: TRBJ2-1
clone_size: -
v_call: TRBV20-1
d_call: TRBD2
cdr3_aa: CSASPLAGGANEQFF
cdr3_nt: TGCAGTGCTAGCCCACTAGCGGGAGGGGCGAATGAGCAGTTCTTC

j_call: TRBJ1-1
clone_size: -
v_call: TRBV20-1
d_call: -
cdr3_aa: CSARDWGNTEAFF
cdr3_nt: TGCAGTGCTAGAGATTGGGGGAACACTGAAGCTTTCTTT

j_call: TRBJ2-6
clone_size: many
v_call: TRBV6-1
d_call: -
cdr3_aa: CASSELSGANVLTF
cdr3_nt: TGTGCCAGCAGTGAACTCTCTGGGGCCAACGTCCTGACTTTC

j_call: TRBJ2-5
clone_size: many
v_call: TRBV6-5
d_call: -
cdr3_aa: CASSYGGDETQYF
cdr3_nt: TGTGCCAGCAGTTACGGGGGTGACGAGACCCAGTACTTC

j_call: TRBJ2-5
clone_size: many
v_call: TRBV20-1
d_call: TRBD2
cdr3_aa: CSATPSGTGETQYF
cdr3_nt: TGCAGTGCTACCCCAAGCGGGACGGGGGAGACCCAGTACTTC

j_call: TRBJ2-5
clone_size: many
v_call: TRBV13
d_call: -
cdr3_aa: CASSSEGSLPAAETQYF
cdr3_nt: TGTGCCAGCAGCTCAGAAGGGTCTCTCCCGGCAGCCGAGACCCAGTACTTC

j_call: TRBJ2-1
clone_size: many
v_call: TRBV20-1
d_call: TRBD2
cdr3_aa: CSAKLAGGRDEQFF
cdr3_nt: TGCAGTGCCAAGCTAGCGGGAGGGCGGGATGAGCAGTTCTTC

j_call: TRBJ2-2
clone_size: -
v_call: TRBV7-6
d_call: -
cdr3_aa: CASSLDRSYTGELFF
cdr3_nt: TGTGCCAGCAGCTTGGACAGATCCTACACCGGGGAGCTGTTTTTT

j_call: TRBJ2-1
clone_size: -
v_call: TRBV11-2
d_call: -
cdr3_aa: CASSLEVQTNEQFF
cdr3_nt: TGTGCCAGCAGCTTAGAGGTACAGACCAATGAGCAGTTCTTC

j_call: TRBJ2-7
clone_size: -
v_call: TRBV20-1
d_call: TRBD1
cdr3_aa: CSEEIGGHSYYEQYF
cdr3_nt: TGCAGTGAGGAAATAGGGGGCCATAGCTACTACGAGCAGTACTTC

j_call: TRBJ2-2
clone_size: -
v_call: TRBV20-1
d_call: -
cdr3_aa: CSARDGGVGTGELFF
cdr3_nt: TGCAGTGCTAGAGATGGCGGGGTGGGGACCGGGGAGCTGTTTTTT

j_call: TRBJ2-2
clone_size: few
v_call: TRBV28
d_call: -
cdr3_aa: CASSFPGCGGELFF
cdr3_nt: TGTGCCAGCAGTTTCCCCGGGTGCGGCGGGGAGCTGTTTTTT

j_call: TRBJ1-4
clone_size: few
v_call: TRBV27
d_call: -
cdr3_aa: CASSAGKADREKLFF
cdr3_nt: TGTGCCAGCAGCGCTGGAAAGGCTGATCGGGAAAAACTGTTTTTT

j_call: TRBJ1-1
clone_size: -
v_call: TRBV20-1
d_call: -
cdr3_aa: CSARGVNTEAFF
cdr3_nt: TGCAGTGCTAGGGGGGTGAACACTGAAGCTTTCTTT

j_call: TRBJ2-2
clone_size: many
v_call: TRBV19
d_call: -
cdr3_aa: CASSIKADYTGELFF
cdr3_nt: TGTGCCAGTAGTATAAAGGCGGACTACACCGGGGAGCTGTTTTTT

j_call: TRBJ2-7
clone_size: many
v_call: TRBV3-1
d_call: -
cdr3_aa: CASSRGGVNYEQYF
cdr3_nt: TGTGCCAGCAGCAGGGGGGGGGTAAACTACGAGCAGTACTTC

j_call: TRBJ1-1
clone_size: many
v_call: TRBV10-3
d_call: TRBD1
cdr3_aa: CAISGQGVNTGAFF
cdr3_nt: TGTGCCATCAGTGGACAGGGCGTAAACACTGGAGCTTTCTTT

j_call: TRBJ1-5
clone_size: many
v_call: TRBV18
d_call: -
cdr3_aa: CASSLVTGSSNQPQHF
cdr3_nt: TGTGCCAGCTCACTAGTCACAGGAAGCAGCAATCAGCCCCAGCATTTT

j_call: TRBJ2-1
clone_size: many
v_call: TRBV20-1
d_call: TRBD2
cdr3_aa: CSARPGLAGAKQFF
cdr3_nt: TGCAGTGCTAGACCGGGACTAGCGGGGGCTAAGCAGTTCTTC

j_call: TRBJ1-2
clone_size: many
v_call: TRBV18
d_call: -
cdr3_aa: CASSPRGGTDGYTF
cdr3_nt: TGTGCCAGCTCACCACGTGGGGGCACGGATGGCTACACCTTC

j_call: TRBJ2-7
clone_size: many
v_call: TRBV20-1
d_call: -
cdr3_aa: CSARDPGANYEQYF
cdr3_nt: TGCAGTGCTAGAGATCCAGGGGCGAACTACGAGCAGTACTTC

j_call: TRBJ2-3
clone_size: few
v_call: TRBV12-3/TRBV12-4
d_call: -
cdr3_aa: CASSTSTAEPLTDKQYF
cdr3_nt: TGTGCCAGCAGTACCTCCACAGCGGAGCCCCTCACAGATAAGCAGTATTTT

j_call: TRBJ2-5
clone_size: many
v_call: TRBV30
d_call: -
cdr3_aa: CAWSQTLQETQYF
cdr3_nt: TGTGCCTGGAGCCAGACACTTCAAGAGACCCAGTACTTC

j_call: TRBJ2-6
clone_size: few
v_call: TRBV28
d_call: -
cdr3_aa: CASSGRAVAGANVLTF
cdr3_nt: TGTGCCAGCAGTGGCCGCGCCGTAGCTGGGGCCAACGTCCTGACTTTC

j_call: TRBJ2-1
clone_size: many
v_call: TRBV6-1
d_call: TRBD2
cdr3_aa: CASSLTTSWEEQFF
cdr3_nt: TGTGCCAGCAGTTTGACGACTAGCTGGGAGGAGCAGTTCTTC

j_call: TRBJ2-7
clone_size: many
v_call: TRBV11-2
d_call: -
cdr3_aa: CASSQGWTDYEQYF
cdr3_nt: TGTGCCAGCAGCCAGGGGTGGACAGACTACGAGCAGTACTTC

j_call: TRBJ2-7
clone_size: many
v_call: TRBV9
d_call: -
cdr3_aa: CASSPELNSDYEQYF
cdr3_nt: TGTGCCAGCAGCCCTGAACTGAACAGTGACTACGAGCAGTACTTC